Shown below are 20 T cell receptor beta chains from a single sample sequenced in a study of response to subunit inactivated influenza vaccine. Via MiXCR, TCRdb re-called the RT-PCR reads, giving one row per CDR3 protein. The sample holds more than 550,000 distinct CDR3 sequences, 10% to 12% seen once. In addition, the sample was reused for a study of T cells expressing NK-cell markers. As that study records: It was by 5'RACE template switching with UMIs that TCR beta cDNA was made.

The sample here was PBMCs from blood, taken on the day of vaccination. These receptors were obtained from a man aged 45-65 years who received an inactivated influenza vaccine.

The sample holds many counts of this clonotype. In nucleotides, the CDR3 is TGCAGTGCTAGTAAACGGGGGGAAGGTTTCTACGAGCAGTACTTC. It is translated as CSASKRGEGFYEQYF. V gene TRBV20-1 combines with J gene TRBJ2-7; 7 bases fit TRBD2. Germline V gene data show CDR1 as DFQATT and CDR2 as SNEGSKA (reference sequence). This CDR3 has 15 amino acids. V lost 3 bases to trimming and J lost 3 bases; unmatched junction nucleotides: 11.

In this sample, this clonotype turned up many times. The J gene is TRBJ2-3, the V gene TRBV29-1; no firm D call. The CDR3 sequence is 13 residues long. The V end was cut by 3 bases, the J end by 8 bases, with 15 bases between. CDR1 SQVTM and CDR2 ANQGSEA come from the germline V gene. DNA of the CDR3: TGCAGCGTTGACCCCCCGCCGGGTGGTACGCAGTATTTT. Translated, it gives CSVDPPPGGTQYF.

This clonotype has more than one count but fewer than ten. The chain employs TRBV20-1 and TRBJ2-5; D could derive from TRBD1 or TRBD2 (5 bases each). This CDR3 comprises 15 residues. Germline CDR1 is DFQATT and CDR2 is SNEGSKA (reference sequence). V was trimmed by 0 bases and J by 4 bases, leaving 15 bases between them. CDR3 bases: TGCAGTGCTAGAGATAGGCGGGCAGGGACAGAGACCCAGTACTTC. Translated, it gives CSARDRRAGTETQYF.

The gene calls are TRBV27 and TRBJ2-6, with D hard to call. Germline CDR1 and CDR2: MNHEY and SMNVEV (reference sequence). Trimming pared 0 bases from V and 4 bases from J, leaving 4 bases between. The CDR3 contains 14 residues. For the CDR3, the DNA is TGTGCCAGCAGTTTATCGGGGGGGGCCAACGTCCTGACTTTC. This gives the protein CASSLSGGANVLTF.

This clonotype appeared many times. This chain uses TRBV29-1 with TRBJ2-7, with D possibly being TRBD1 (6 bases). The CDR3 is 11 amino acids. Germline values: CDR1 SQVTM, CDR2 ANQGSEA. V was trimmed by 7 bases and J by 4 bases, leaving 11 bases between them. Written as DNA, the CDR3 is TGCAGCGGGGGACAAGCTTACGAGCAGTACTTC. It is translated as CSGGQAYEQYF.

This clonotype was seen a handful of times. The chain uses TRBV24-1 and TRBJ2-3, with 9 bases fitting TRBD1. This CDR3 contains 14 residues. Germline V gene sequence: CDR1 KGHDR, CDR2 SFDVKD. V lost 4 bases to trimming and J lost 5 bases; unmatched junction nucleotides: 3. The CDR3 DNA sequence: TGTGCCACCAGTGACAGGACAGGGGAAGATACGCAGTATTTT. Translation: CATSDRTGEDTQYF.

The CDR3 spells CASSLEPGQGRAEAFF. The CDR3 DNA reads as TGTGCCAGCAGCTTAGAACCGGGACAGGGGAGGGCTGAAGCTTTCTTT. The gene calls are TRBV11-2 and TRBJ1-1; 10 bases are shared with TRBD1. The CDR3 loop spans 16 amino acids. The germline V gene encodes CDR1 SGHAT and CDR2 FQNNGV. The trim removed 0 bases at V and 6 bases at J, leaving 7 bases unmatched.

This clonotype was detected only a few times. The V and J genes are TRBV7-2 and TRBJ2-7, with D tentatively TRBD2 (6 bases). Germline V gene data show CDR1 as SGHTA and CDR2 as FQGNSA. CDR3 length: 17 amino acids. The V and J ends lost 5 bases and 2 bases respectively, with 22 bases between them. The CDR3 protein is CASSRGSDVGLTYEQYF. DNA for the CDR3: TGTGCCAGCAGCCGGGGGTCGGACGTAGGCCTTACCTACGAGCAGTACTTC. Full variable domain (rest looked up from reference TRBV7-2 and TRBJ2-7): GAGVSQSPSNKVTEKGKDVELRCDPISGHTALYWYRQSLGQGLEFLIYFQGNSAPDKSGLPSDRFSAERTGGSVSTLTIQRTQQEDSAVYLCASSRGSDVGLTYEQYFGPGTRLTVT.

This clonotype was counted once. This chain joins TRBV15 and TRBJ2-7; D might be TRBD1 (5 bases). The ends were cut back, 0 bases at V and 4 bases at J, with 7 bases in the middle. CDR3 length: 13 residues. The germline gives CDR1 LNHNV, CDR2 YYDKDF (reference sequence). CDR3: CATSRDQGYEQYF. CDR3 coding DNA: TGTGCCACCAGCAGAGACCAGGGTTACGAGCAGTACTTC. Together with reference TRBV15 and TRBJ2-7, the CDR3 gives the full variable domain: DAMVIQNPRYQVTQFGKPVTLSCSQTLNHNVMYWYQQKSSQAPKLLFHYYDKDFNNEADTPDNFQSRRPNTSFCFLDIRSPGLGDTAMYLCATSRDQGYEQYFGPGTRLTVT.

This clonotype occurred many times. Germline is not matched at one junction end, which may reflect a read error. The rearrangement uses TRBV5-1 and TRBJ2-5; 11 positions agree with TRBD1. The CDR3 runs 15 residues. Germline-derived CDR1 and CDR2 are SGHRS and YFSETQ. The chain's CDR3 is CASSLGTGGQETQYF. The CDR3, as DNA: TGTGCCAGCTCACTCGGGACAGGGGGTCAAGAGACCCAGTACTTC.

The gene calls are TRBV28 and TRBJ1-1; no definite D call. Per the germline V gene, CDR1 is MDHEN and CDR2 is SYDVKM. There are 17 residues in the CDR3. Trimming took 5 bases from V and 4 from J, leaving 23 bases between them. CDR3 protein: CASSIRVLSSRGTEAFF. The CDR3 region has the DNA TGTGCCAGCAGTATCCGGGTCCTTTCTTCCCGAGGCACTGAAGCTTTCTTT.

In its sample, this clonotype was seen a few times. The chain couples TRBV4-1 to TRBJ2-2; 8 bases map to TRBD2. Germline V gives CDR1 MGHRA, CDR2 YSYEKL. This CDR3 is 17 amino acids long. V gave up 4 bases and J gave up 0 bases; unmatched junction bases: 7. CDR3 sequence: CASSPLKRGPNTGELFF. CDR3 nucleotide sequence: TGCGCCAGCAGCCCCTTGAAGCGGGGGCCGAACACCGGGGAGCTGTTTTTT.

The CDR3 DNA reads as TGCGCCAGCAGCTTGGGTGGGACCTCAACCAGCTCCTACGAGCAGTACTTC. Translated: CASSLGGTSTSSYEQYF. The chain carries TRBV5-1 and TRBJ2-7, with D tentatively TRBD1 or TRBD2 (5 bases each). CDR1 and CDR2 (germline): SGHRS, YFSETQ. V was pared by 0 bases and J by 0 bases, with 16 bases between. This CDR3 comprises 17 residues.

This chain joins TRBV5-1 and TRBJ2-7; D possibly corresponds to TRBD1 (6 bases). The CDR3 is 14 residues long. V was cut by 4 bases and J by 0 bases, with 11 bases left in between. The germline CDR1 and CDR2 sequences are SGHRS and YFSETQ. The chain's CDR3 is CASSLDSLSYEQYF. CDR3 DNA sequence: TGCGCCAGCAGCCTGGACAGCCTCTCCTACGAGCAGTACTTC. The whole variable domain, remainder taken from reference TRBV5-1 and TRBJ2-7, is KAGVTQTPRYLIKTRGQQVTLSCSPISGHRSVSWYQQTPGQGLQFLFEYFSETQRNKGNFPGRFSGRQFSNSRSEMNVSTLELGDSALYLCASSLDSLSYEQYFGPGTRLTVT.

This clonotype was detected a few times. The gene calls are TRBV28 and TRBJ1-5; 9 bases map to TRBD1. Germline V CDR1 and CDR2: MDHEN, SYDVKM. The CDR3 has 14 residues. The CDR3 nucleotides are TGTTCGTGCGGGACAGGGAGCCGCAATCAGCCCCAGCATTTT. This encodes CSCGTGSRNQPQHF.

This clonotype was seen ten or more times. The genes are TRBV9 and TRBJ2-3, with TRBD2 identical over 7 bases. CDR1 is SGDLS, CDR2 YYNGEE, per germline. There are 12 residues in the CDR3. With V trimmed by 4 bases and J by 15 bases, 11 bases remained unmatched. CDR3 in amino acids: CASSTSSGPPYF. The CDR3 nucleotides are TGTGCCAGCAGCACCTCTAGCGGCCCCCCATATTTT.

The CDR3 DNA reads TGCAGCGCTATAGATTCCAAAAACATTCAGTACTTC. Protein: CSAIDSKNIQYF. The chain recombines TRBV29-1 with TRBJ2-4; no definite D call. The CDR3 contains 12 residues. The germline gives CDR1 SQVTM, CDR2 ANQGSEA. Trimming shortened V by 7 bases and J by 2 bases, and 9 bases separated the two germline ends.

The chain is built from TRBV12-3 or TRBV12-4 and TRBJ1-5; D might be TRBD1 (5 bases). The CDR3 length is 15 residues. V was cut by 4 bases and J by 0 bases, with 10 bases left in between. The chain's CDR3 is CASSSRDGSNQPQHF. CDR3 sequence (DNA): TGTGCCAGCAGTTCGCGGGACGGTAGCAATCAGCCCCAGCATTTT.

This clonotype was found a few times. The CDR3: CASSYSTGAGGSNTEAFF. The CDR3 bases are TGTGCCAGCAGTTACTCGACTGGAGCAGGGGGCTCGAACACTGAAGCTTTCTTT. The chain links TRBV6-2 or TRBV6-3 to TRBJ1-1; 8 positions agree with TRBD1. With 0 bases clipped from V and 1 base from J, the junction kept 10 bases outside the gene matches. The CDR3 loop spans 18 amino acids. Per germline, CDR1 MNHEY and CDR2 SVGEGT.

This clonotype was recorded a few times. The genes are TRBV4-3 and TRBJ2-2; 8 nucleotides line up with TRBD1. This CDR3 contains 17 residues. V trimming: 2 bases; J trimming: 1 base; junction bases outside the gene matches: 6. Germline V CDR1 and CDR2: LGHNA, YSLEER. The CDR3 DNA is TGCGCCAGCAGCCAAACCCCAGGGGGCCGGAACACCGGGGAGCTGTTTTTT. This gives the protein CASSQTPGGRNTGELFF.